The rows below give T cell receptor beta chains drawn from one sample of a study of molecular identifiers for immune sequencing clone quantification. Using its own MiXCR run on the PCR reads, TCRdb lists one record per CDR3 protein. The sample lists 460,000 or so distinct CDR3 sequences; 20% to 25% were seen once. Sequenced input: naive CD8+ T cells from blood, with Jurkat cell RNA spiked in. The receptors derive from a human donor in good health. Some libraries in this study had Jurkat cell RNA spiked in. Both conserved end residues are part of each CDR3. The D gene is left open where the match is weak. Expanded clones are given a class, and other clones once, few, many or no size at all.

D gene	J gene	clone size	V gene	CDR3 protein	CDR3 DNA
.	TRBJ2-1	few	TRBV5-4	CASSSLSASTYNEQFF	TGTGCCAGCAGCTCCCTGTCGGCTAGCACTTACAATGAGCAGTTCTTC
.	TRBJ2-7	many	TRBV29-1	CSVELQGRSYEQYF	TGCAGCGTTGAACTACAGGGGAGGTCCTACGAGCAGTACTTC
TRBD2	TRBJ2-3	.	TRBV3-1	CASSRGILAGGTDTQYF	TGTGCCAGCAGCCGGGGCATACTAGCGGGGGGGACAGATACGCAGTATTTT
TRBD2	TRBJ2-3	.	TRBV13	CASSLMGLAGTDTQYF	TGTGCCAGCAGCCTCATGGGGCTAGCGGGCACAGATACGCAGTATTTT
TRBD1	TRBJ1-1	many	TRBV6-5	CASSYRDSQHTEAFF	TGTGCCAGCAGTTACCGGGACAGCCAACACACTGAAGCTTTCTTT
TRBD1	TRBJ2-1	many	TRBV5-1	CASSWGTEEQFF	TGCGCCAGCAGCTGGGGGACAGAAGAGCAGTTCTTC
TRBD2	TRBJ2-7	many	TRBV20-1	CSAQSMPGGTEQYF	TGCAGTGCCCAATCCATGCCGGGAGGCACCGAGCAGTACTTC
.	TRBJ1-4	many	TRBV7-9	CASSSQERKLFF	TGTGCCAGCAGCTCCCAGGAACGAAAACTGTTTTTT
.	TRBJ2-1	few	TRBV3-1	CASSQDTRAPSYEQFF	TGTGCCAGCAGCCAAGATACCAGGGCGCCTTCCTACGAGCAGTTCTTC
.	TRBJ1-1	.	TRBV7-9	CASSSPSAVGGMNTEAFF	TGTGCCAGCAGCTCGCCCTCGGCCGTGGGGGGCATGAACACTGAAGCTTTCTTT
.	TRBJ2-7	.	TRBV15	CATSRELAGSSYEQYF	TGTGCCACCAGCAGAGAGTTGGCAGGCTCTTCCTACGAGCAGTACTTC
TRBD1	TRBJ2-7	many	TRBV20-1	CSARDPSGQDYEQYF	TGCAGTGCTAGAGACCCCTCGGGACAGGATTACGAGCAGTACTTC
TRBD1	TRBJ2-7	few	TRBV20-1	CSATGTGGDRYEQYF	TGCAGTGCCACCGGGACAGGGGGCGACCGGTACGAGCAGTACTTC
TRBD2	TRBJ2-1	few	TRBV11-3	CASSLGPSGGTPNEQFF	TGTGCCAGCAGCTTAGGCCCTAGCGGGGGGACGCCCAATGAGCAGTTCTTC
TRBD2	TRBJ2-3	many	TRBV7-8	CASSSTSGTSGDTQYF	TGTGCCAGCAGCTCCACGTCCGGGACTAGCGGAGATACGCAGTATTTT
.	TRBJ2-5	many	TRBV4-1	CASSRTLQETQYF	TGCGCCAGCAGCCGGACCCTCCAAGAGACCCAGTACTTC
.	TRBJ2-3	many	TRBV7-6	CASSYQGPDTQYF	TGTGCCAGCAGCTACCAGGGTCCAGATACGCAGTATTTT
.	TRBJ2-3	many	TRBV4-3	CASSPTQGHTQYF	TGCGCCAGCAGCCCGACCCAGGGGCATACGCAGTATTTT
.	TRBJ1-1	many	TRBV7-6	CASSGGANTEAFF	TGTGCCAGCAGCGGGGGGGCGAACACTGAAGCTTTCTTT
TRBD2	TRBJ2-1	few	TRBV4-2	CASSHTGLADNEQFF	TGTGCCAGCAGCCACACGGGACTAGCGGACAATGAGCAGTTCTTC
.	TRBJ2-2	many	TRBV29-1	CSVADRTTGELFF	TGCAGCGTAGCGGACAGAACCACCGGGGAGCTGTTTTTT
TRBD1	TRBJ2-3	.	TRBV9	CASSNRDRSTDTQYF	TGTGCCAGCAGCAACCGGGACAGGAGCACAGATACGCAGTATTTT
TRBD1	TRBJ1-4	few	TRBV6-2/TRBV6-3	CASSAGQASREKLFF	TGTGCCAGCAGCGCCGGACAGGCGAGTCGGGAAAAACTGTTTTTT
.	TRBJ2-4	many	TRBV20-1	CSARDSEYYTIAKNIQYF	TGCAGTGCTAGAGACAGCGAGTATTATACCATAGCCAAAAACATTCAGTACTTC
.	TRBJ2-7	few	TRBV5-3	CASTPLLGEQYF	TGTGCCAGCACCCCACTGCTTGGCGAGCAGTACTTC
.	TRBJ1-1	.	TRBV7-6	CASSKAPNTEAFF	TGTGCCAGCAGCAAAGCTCCGAACACTGAAGCTTTCTTT
.	TRBJ1-1	.	TRBV4-2	CASSRDQTSNTEAFF	TGTGCCAGCAGCCGTGACCAGACTTCAAACACTGAAGCTTTCTTT
TRBD2	TRBJ2-7	many	TRBV20-1	CSARSSARGDAEQYF	TGCAGTGCTAGAAGCTCGGCGCGGGGGGATGCCGAGCAGTACTTC
.	TRBJ1-1	many	TRBV19	CASSIGPRNTEAFF	TGTGCCAGTAGTATAGGACCCAGGAACACTGAAGCTTTCTTT
TRBD1	TRBJ2-6	.	TRBV5-1	CASSQGTGFGANVLTF	TGCGCCAGCAGCCAAGGGACAGGGTTCGGGGCCAACGTCCTGACTTTC
.	TRBJ2-5	many	TRBV4-1	CASSQATPGDQYF	TGCGCCAGCAGCCAAGCAACCCCGGGGGACCAGTACTTC
.	TRBJ2-3	many	TRBV27	CASSFSGADTQYF	TGTGCCAGCAGTTTTTCGGGAGCTGATACGCAGTATTTT
TRBD2	TRBJ2-1	.	TRBV12-3/TRBV12-4	CASSLLAGVGNEQFF	TGTGCCAGCAGTTTACTAGCGGGGGTTGGCAATGAGCAGTTCTTC
TRBD2	TRBJ2-7	many	TRBV7-9	CASTGTSEVEQYF	TGTGCCAGCACCGGGACTAGCGAAGTCGAGCAGTACTTC
TRBD2	TRBJ2-2	few	TRBV7-3	CASSLLPRPRLADGGELFF	TGTGCCAGCAGCTTATTACCCCGTCCGCGGCTAGCGGATGGCGGGGAGCTGTTTTTT
TRBD2	TRBJ2-7	few	TRBV27	CASRLAGEYEQYF	TGTGCTAGCCGACTAGCGGGAGAATACGAGCAGTACTTC
.	TRBJ2-1	many	TRBV24-1	CATSSVGEQFF	TGTGCCACCAGTTCTGTGGGGGAGCAGTTCTTC
.	TRBJ1-1	few	TRBV6-2/TRBV6-3	CASSRAPPYGMDTEAFF	TGTGCCAGCAGTCGGGCCCCCCCTTACGGGATGGACACTGAAGCTTTCTTT
TRBD1	TRBJ2-3	.	TRBV4-3	CASSQHGQGASTDTQYF	TGCGCCAGCAGCCAACACGGACAGGGAGCGAGCACAGATACGCAGTATTTT
.	TRBJ1-5	.	TRBV28	CASHSLAGSQPQHF	TGTGCCAGCCACAGTTTGGCAGGGTCTCAGCCCCAGCATTTT
.	TRBJ2-3	many	TRBV2	CASSEALFGSTDTQYF	TGTGCCAGCAGTGAAGCGCTTTTCGGGAGCACAGATACGCAGTATTTT
.	TRBJ2-1	.	TRBV28	CASRPMVFGSGHKYNEQFF	TGTGCCAGCAGGCCGATGGTCTTCGGGAGCGGGCATAAGTACAATGAGCAGTTCTTC
.	TRBJ2-5	many	TRBV16	CASSQSVIQETQYF	TGTGCCAGCAGCCAATCGGTCATTCAAGAGACCCAGTACTTC
TRBD1	TRBJ1-1	many	TRBV5-1	CAIQLDRGGTEAFF	TGCGCCATCCAACTAGACAGGGGTGGTACTGAAGCTTTCTTT
TRBD1	TRBJ1-4	.	TRBV3-1	CASSQWTGLGTNEKLFF	TGTGCCAGCAGCCAATGGACAGGGTTGGGCACTAATGAAAAACTGTTTTTT
.	TRBJ2-7	few	TRBV7-2	CASSGYSGQSGYEQYF	TGTGCCAGCAGCGGATATAGCGGCCAAAGCGGGTACGAGCAGTACTTC